The rows below give T cell receptor beta chains drawn from one sample of a study of OX40 agonist ivuxolimab in advanced cancers. Profiled with immunoSEQ multiplex PCR; TCRdb holds only in-frame clones, not every one. The table lists 72,000 or so clones, under 90% of them singletons. Sample: CD4+ or CD8+ T cells sorted from blood, taken in a trial of the OX40 agonist ivuxolimab. The receptors stem from an adult with an advanced solid tumor such as melanoma, head and neck, liver or kidney cancer. The conserved cysteine and the conserved F or W are not part of the CDR3 here.

V gene,J gene,CDR3 protein
TRBV11-2,TRBJ1-1,ASSLMSFGTEAF
TRBV9,TRBJ1-2,ASSTGGIGLYGYT
TRBV6-6,TRBJ2-1,ASSYGTPNYNEQF
TRBV5-1,TRBJ1-1,ASSLTVRSAGGNTEAF
TRBV6-4,TRBJ2-1,ASSLTGTSGGVHINEQF
TRBV6-1,TRBJ2-2,ASSTGQGSCF
TRBV6-1,TRBJ1-5,ASSTLSRPQH
TRBV19,TRBJ1-1,ASSAHRDRLRFEAF
TRBV28,TRBJ2-1,ASSFSSRGARYEQF
TRBV7-8,TRBJ2-1,ASSLGLAGGNEQF
TRBV11-1,TRBJ1-2,ASSSPWEGDGYT
TRBV7-6,TRBJ2-7,ASSSRKEGEQY
TRBV29-1,TRBJ2-3,SVDGSGGNTDTQY
TRBV5-1,TRBJ1-3,ASSRSGAGDSGNTIY
TRBV6-6,TRBJ1-4,ASSYPGQGTNEKLF
TRBV5-1,TRBJ2-2,ASSLEGGLVNTGELF
TRBV11-2,TRBJ1-1,ASSQGNSRRGTEAF
TRBV18,TRBJ2-7,ASSPRHVYEQY
TRBV6-4,TRBJ2-6,ASSRDNSGANVLT
TRBV5-1,TRBJ2-2,ASSPSTGNTGELF
TRBV9,TRBJ2-7,ASSVYGGAVYEQY
TRBV4-1,TRBJ1-1,ASSQEKRGKGTEAF
TRBV23-1,TRBJ1-1,ASTRPFPEAF
TRBV6-1,TRBJ2-3,ASSERGGASTDTQY